Listed below are T cell receptor beta chains from one sample, sequenced in a study of neurological immune-mediated disorders. TCRdb passed the 5' RACE reads through MiXCR, listing each CDR3 protein once. The table records more than 70,000 distinct CDR3 sequences, approximately 17% of them present only once. The specimen was PBMCs. These receptors all stem from a woman in her thirties or forties in good health. Each CDR3 is given without its conserved first and last residue. A D gene is named only where the DNA matches it firmly. Size values are once, few and many counts, or a class for expanded clones, and some rows have none.

J gene	clone size	D gene	V gene	CDR3 protein
TRBJ1-6	few	-	TRBV7-3	ASSFTGMHNSPLH
TRBJ1-1	many	-	TRBV7-2	ASSLSRQMSKMKAF
TRBJ1-4	once	-	TRBV15	ATSRDDGALSEKLF
TRBJ2-3	-	TRBD2	TRBV10-3	AISEPPLAGDSTDTQY
TRBJ1-5	many	TRBD1	TRBV6-1	ASRGQKNQPQH
TRBJ2-5	many	TRBD1	TRBV19	ASSSDRGLQETQY
TRBJ1-1	many	-	TRBV5-1	ASSVMENTEAF
TRBJ1-2	many	TRBD1	TRBV7-9	ASSLTGADGYT
TRBJ2-1	-	TRBD1	TRBV5-1	ASSSSGTEDGNEQF
TRBJ2-3	many	-	TRBV5-1	ASSLSLGQGTDTQY
TRBJ1-1	many	TRBD1	TRBV12-3/TRBV12-4	ASSFDRGMNTEAF
TRBJ2-1	-	TRBD2	TRBV20-1	SAEFTGTSGGTSTDTQF
TRBJ1-5	few	TRBD1	TRBV5-1	ASSPGQGSNQPQH
TRBJ2-3	many	-	TRBV14	ASSPRAPSTDTQY
TRBJ2-7	-	TRBD2	TRBV5-1	ASSLAGREGRYEQY
TRBJ1-4	once	-	TRBV7-7	ASSLDWGEKLF
TRBJ2-3	-	-	TRBV4-3	ASSQGFTSGTDTQY
TRBJ2-4	once	TRBD2	TRBV27	ASSHSGDSNIQY
TRBJ2-3	few	TRBD2	TRBV20-1	SARGGAGGPTDTQY
TRBJ2-1	once	TRBD2	TRBV7-3	ANSPQSGGNEQF
TRBJ1-6	many	-	TRBV7-2	ASSDTGEDSPLH
TRBJ2-2	many	-	TRBV6-4	ASSDTGPSTGELF
TRBJ2-2	many	-	TRBV9	ASSVARTPGELF
TRBJ2-3	few	-	TRBV6-5	ASSPKVGAIGDTQY
TRBJ1-1	many	TRBD1	TRBV7-9	ASSEHTGENTEAF
TRBJ1-5	many	-	TRBV12-5	ASGPRPWGQPQH
TRBJ2-7	many	-	TRBV5-1	ASSPGPLDYEQY
TRBJ2-6	many	-	TRBV27	ASSPQVSSGANVLT
TRBJ2-2	many	-	TRBV5-1	ASSLHGATSGELF
TRBJ2-1	many	TRBD2	TRBV5-1	ASSPGLAGEYNEQF
TRBJ2-2	many	TRBD2	TRBV5-5	ASSLWPSGGPNTGELF
TRBJ1-2	many	TRBD1	TRBV6-2/TRBV6-3	ASTTSRTGYGYT
TRBJ2-1	-	-	TRBV3-1	PSSQVGRGKVGNEQF
TRBJ1-5	-	-	TRBV20-1	SSSPSGGGTSNQPQH
TRBJ2-2	many	TRBD2	TRBV6-5	ASSYSGEGTGELF
TRBJ1-1	many	-	TRBV5-1	ASSLVWGNTEAF
TRBJ1-4	many	-	TRBV6-2/TRBV6-3	ASSPPDRGSEKLF
TRBJ2-1	many	TRBD1	TRBV3-1	ASSRDRGMDNEQF
TRBJ1-2	many	TRBD1	TRBV5-1	ASSPTGGGGYGYT
TRBJ1-6	many	TRBD1	TRBV15	ATSRTRDRTMPLH
TRBJ2-1	many	-	TRBV20-1	SARGGLKGTYNEQF
TRBJ1-6	many	-	TRBV7-6	ASSLEQGAPLH
TRBJ2-1	few	TRBD2	TRBV7-3	ASSPQSGGNEQF
TRBJ2-1	many	-	TRBV10-3	AISTGSFNNEQF